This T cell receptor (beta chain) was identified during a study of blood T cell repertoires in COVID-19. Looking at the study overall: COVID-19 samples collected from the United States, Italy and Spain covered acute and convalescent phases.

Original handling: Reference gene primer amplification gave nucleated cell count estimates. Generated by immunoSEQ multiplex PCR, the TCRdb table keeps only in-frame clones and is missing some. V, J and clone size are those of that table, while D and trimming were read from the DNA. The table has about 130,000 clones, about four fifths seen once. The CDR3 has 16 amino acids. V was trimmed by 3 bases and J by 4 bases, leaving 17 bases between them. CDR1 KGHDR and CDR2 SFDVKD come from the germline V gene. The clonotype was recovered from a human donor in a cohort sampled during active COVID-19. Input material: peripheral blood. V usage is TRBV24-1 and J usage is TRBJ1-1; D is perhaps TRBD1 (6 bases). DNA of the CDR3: TGTGCCACCAGTGATCGGCAGGGGATAAGGGTCACTGAAGCTTTCTTT. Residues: CATSDRQGIRVTEAFF.